These 7 T cell receptor beta chains share one sample of origin, sequenced in a study of T cell clones after liver transplantation. Method: immunoSEQ multiplex PCR; TCRdb's copy keeps in-frame clones and lacks some. In the table there are some 50,000 clones, around 70% of which are singletons. Sequencing was performed on CD4+ T cells from blood, taken at the 22-month timepoint. These receptor sequences come from a human patient who received a liver transplant. The graft donor may account for some of the T cells.

The chain links TRBV6-4 to TRBJ2-1; TRBD1 matches at 8 bases. Germline assignment: CDR1 MRHNA and CDR2 SNTAGT. The CDR3 runs to 16 residues. V was pared by 8 bases and J by 7 bases, with 16 bases of the junction left unmatched. The CDR3 DNA follows: TGTGCCAGCTCTCCACGAACCGGGACAGGATTAAATGAGCAGTTCTTC. This gives the protein CASSPRTGTGLNEQFF.

The CDR3 DNA is TGTGCCAGCCTTCTGGACTCGCTCTATGGCTACACCTTC. Translated, it gives CASLLDSLYGYTF. The chain has TRBV2 and TRBJ1-2; D ambiguous. Germline CDR1 is SNHLY and CDR2 is FYNNEI. The CDR3 runs 13 residues. The germline V and J ends were trimmed by 8 bases and 4 bases, with 14 bases remaining between them.

This clone was seen ten or more times. This sequence joins TRBV6-6 and TRBJ2-2, with a weak D call TRBD2 (7 bases). The CDR3 is made up of 14 amino acids. CDR1 is MNHNY, CDR2 SVGAGI, per germline (reference sequence). Trimming stripped 2 bases from V and 6 bases from J, with 10 bases between. CDR3 sequence (DNA): TGTGCCAGCAGTTACAGGGGGGGCTCCGGGGAGCTGTTTTTT. Translated, it gives CASSYRGGSGELFF.

The rearrangement links TRBV9 to TRBJ2-6; D is unclear. Germline V gene data show CDR1 as SGDLS and CDR2 as YYNGEE. The CDR3 loop spans 17 amino acids. V was trimmed by 5 bases and J by 0 bases, leaving 15 bases between them. CDR3 DNA sequence: TGTGCCAGCAGGGGCAGGTTTACCAACTCTGGGGCCAACGTCCTGACTTTC. It translates to CASRGRFTNSGANVLTF. The complete variable domain, with remaining parts taken from reference TRBV9 and TRBJ2-6, reads DSGVTQTPKHLITATGQRVTLRCSPRSGDLSVYWYQQSLDQGLQFLIQYYNGEERAKGNILERFSAQQFPDLHSELNLSSLELGDSALYFCASRGRFTNSGANVLTFGAGSRLTVL.

The genes are TRBV6-5 and TRBJ1-2, with D unresolved. V gave up 6 bases and J gave up 4 bases, with 18 bases separating them. The CDR3 has 15 residues. The germline gives CDR1 MNHEY, CDR2 SVGAGI. DNA of the CDR3: TGTGCCAGCAGGGACGTCGGCGGGAGAGGCTATGGCTACACCTTC. Translating gives CASRDVGGRGYGYTF.

The table lists this clone with a few counts. The V and J genes are TRBV7-9 and TRBJ2-7, with TRBD1 identical over 7 bases. The V segment lost 5 bases and the J segment 7 bases; nucleotides outside the gene matches: 11. CDR1 SEHNR and CDR2 FQNEAQ come from the germline V gene (reference sequence). The CDR3 has 14 residues. The CDR3 here is CASSLTRQGLEQYF. CDR3 sequence (DNA): TGTGCCAGCAGCCTAACCAGACAGGGTTTAGAGCAGTACTTC.

The chain joins TRBV5-4 to TRBJ2-1; D perhaps matches TRBD1 (7 bases). This CDR3 region has 15 residues. Per germline, CDR1 SGHNT and CDR2 YYREEE (reference sequence). Trimming removed 4 bases from V and 5 bases from J, with 16 bases in between. CDR3 sequence (DNA): TGTGCCAGCAGCCTTCCGGGAGACAGGGACAATGAGCAGTTCTTC. Its protein is CASSLPGDRDNEQFF. Using reference TRBV5-4 and TRBJ2-1 for the parts outside the CDR3, the full variable domain is ETGVTQSPTHLIKTRGQQVTLRCSSQSGHNTVSWYQQALGQGPQFIFQYYREEENGRGNFPPRFSGLQFPNYSSELNVNALELDDSALYLCASSLPGDRDNEQFFGPGTRLTVL.